What follows are 17 T cell receptor beta chains derived from one specimen sequenced in a study of T cell repertoires in ileal Crohn's disease (dated by TCRdb to the late 2010s). To prepare the library, the immunoSEQ multiplex PCR assay was applied. In TCRdb, the immuneACCESS table is reduced to in-frame sequences with V and J assigned. These tables do not hold every clone; where another copy was compared, an unresolved V gene accounts for under half, and the others remain unexplained. Within this sample are tens of thousands of clones, with around 80% of them counted one time only. The leading ten clones occupy roughly 5.5% of the sample. Specimen: ileal tissue. These receptors were obtained from an adult with Crohn's disease.

The rearrangement links TRBV9 to TRBJ2-3, with a weak D call TRBD2 (5 bases). V was cut by 4 bases and J by 6 bases, with 15 bases left in between. Germline CDR1 and CDR2: SGDLS and YYNGEE. CDR3 length: 14 residues. CDR3 amino acids: CASSPRPSSDTQYF. The CDR3 DNA is TGTGCCAGCAGCCCCCGGCCTAGCAGCGATACGCAGTATTTT. Using reference TRBV9 and TRBJ2-3 for the parts outside the CDR3, the full variable domain is DSGVTQTPKHLITATGQRVTLRCSPRSGDLSVYWYQQSLDQGLQFLIQYYNGEERAKGNILERFSAQQFPDLHSELNLSSLELGDSALYFCASSPRPSSDTQYFGPGTRLTVL.

V usage is TRBV10-3 and J usage is TRBJ1-1; D is unclear. Germline V CDR1 and CDR2: ENHRY, SYGVKD. Trimming shortened V by 6 bases and J by 0 bases, and 8 bases separated the two germline ends. The CDR3 length is 13 residues. The CDR3 protein is CAISQDMNTEAFF. The CDR3 bases are TGTGCCATCAGCCAAGACATGAACACTGAAGCTTTCTTT.

The J gene is TRBJ1-2, the V gene TRBV6-5; no firm D call. The V gene's germline CDR1 is MNHEY and CDR2 SVGAGI. The V and J ends lost 2 bases and 4 bases respectively, with 11 bases between them. This CDR3 has 14 amino acids. CDR3 in amino acids: CASSYGERTYGYTF. CDR3 coding DNA: TGTGCCAGCAGTTACGGTGAGCGGACCTATGGCTACACCTTC.

The chain combines TRBV5-1 with TRBJ2-2, with 11 bases aligning to TRBD2. CDR1 SGHRS and CDR2 YFSETQ come from the germline V gene. The CDR3 loop spans 16 amino acids. Trimming at V came to 0 bases and at J to 6 bases, leaving 4 bases not matched to a gene. The CDR3 DNA follows: TGCGCCAGCAGCTTGGGAACTAGCGGGGGACCCGGGGAGCTGTTTTTT. Translated: CASSLGTSGGPGELFF.

J is TRBJ2-3 and V is TRBV7-8, with D possibly matching TRBD2 (6 bases). The length of the CDR3 is 13 residues. Germline V lookup: CDR1 SGHVS, CDR2 FQNEAQ. Trimming cost V 6 bases and J 6 bases, with 13 bases left between them. The CDR3 loop is CASSRGYVDTQYF. The CDR3 coding sequence is TGTGCCAGCAGTCGGGGGTACGTTGATACGCAGTATTTT.

The V call is TRBV7-8, the J call TRBJ1-5; D is uncertain. Trimming left V 1 base short and J 1 base short, with 8 bases between. The CDR3 is made up of 15 amino acids. CDR1 SGHVS and CDR2 FQNEAQ come from the germline V gene. CDR3 DNA sequence: TGTGCCAGCAGCTTAGTTGGGAGAAGCAATCAGCCCCAGCATTTT. This sequence encodes CASSLVGRSNQPQHF.

The CDR3 bases are TGTGCCAGCAGCTCACAGGGGAAAAGGCTTAATGAGCAGTTCTTC. Protein product: CASSSQGKRLNEQFF. This chain joins TRBV7-9 and TRBJ2-1; 7 bases are a match to TRBD1. The CDR3 length is 15 residues. V dropped 4 bases and J dropped 7; count of bases not matched to a gene: 10. CDR1 and CDR2 from the germline V gene are SEHNR and FQNEAQ (reference sequence).

The J gene is TRBJ1-2, the V gene TRBV5-1; 8 bases agree with TRBD1. Trimming at V came to 4 bases and at J to 7 bases, leaving 9 bases not matched to a gene. The CDR3 is 14 residues long. Germline CDR1 and CDR2: SGHRS and YFSETQ. The CDR3: CASSPGTGGFGYTF. CDR3 nucleotide sequence: TGCGCCAGCAGCCCCGGAACAGGGGGATTTGGCTACACCTTC.

This clone has a handful of counts. This rearrangement joins TRBV5-6 to TRBJ1-2; maybe TRBD1 (6 bases). The CDR3 runs 15 residues. CDR1 is SGHDT, CDR2 YYEEEE, per germline. With 1 base removed from V and 6 bases from J, the gap between germline ends came to 16 bases. CDR3 sequence (DNA): TGTGCCAGCAGCTTGAGGGGTGTACAGGGTCATGGCTACACCTTC. Its translation is CASSLRGVQGHGYTF.

The CDR3: CGPYEQYF. In DNA form, the CDR3 reads TGTGGCCCTTACGAGCAGTACTTC. The V and J genes are TRBV12-2 and TRBJ2-5; the table's D call, TRBD2, has no DNA check behind it. The DNA end favors TRBJ2-7, so the J call may be wrong. TRBV12-2 is shown as a pseudogene. This CDR3 contains 8 residues.

This chain joins TRBV19 and TRBJ1-4; 7 bases are a match to TRBD1. Losses at the gene ends were 5 bases for V and 7 bases for J; bases not matched to a gene: 7. Germline V gene sequence: CDR1 LNHDA, CDR2 SQIVND (reference sequence). This CDR3 is 14 amino acids long. CDR3 nucleotides: TGTGCCAGTAGTCGGGCCAGGGGGTCTGAAAAACTGTTTTTT. It translates to CASSRARGSEKLFF.

In nucleotides, the CDR3 is TGTGCCAGCAGTCTACAGGGGACCTATGGCTACACCTTC. This sequence encodes CASSLQGTYGYTF. The J gene is TRBJ1-2, the V gene TRBV6-1; 7 nucleotides line up with TRBD1. The ends lost 5 bases at V and 4 bases at J; junction bases unmatched: 4. The CDR3 is made up of 13 amino acids. Germline V gene lookup returns CDR1 MNHNS and CDR2 SASEGT.

The chain employs TRBV6-1 and TRBJ1-2; 9 bases line up with TRBD1. CDR3 size: 14 residues. In germline, CDR1 is MNHNS, CDR2 SASEGT. The V segment lost 6 bases and the J segment 8 bases; nucleotides outside the gene matches: 10. The CDR3 is CASRTGTGYSGYTF. The CDR3 DNA sequence: TGTGCCAGCAGGACCGGGACAGGGTATTCGGGCTACACCTTC.

The chain recombines TRBV19 with TRBJ1-1; the match to TRBD1 covers 7 bases. Germline values: CDR1 LNHDA, CDR2 SQIVND (reference sequence). V shed 6 bases and J 3 bases; nucleotides not matched to a gene: 7. The CDR3 contains 14 residues. This chain's CDR3 is CASRRGGGHTEAFF. CDR3 DNA: TGTGCCAGTAGACGAGGGGGCGGCCACACTGAAGCTTTCTTT.

This chain uses TRBV15 with TRBJ1-5; 7 bases are a match to TRBD1. Germline V gene data show CDR1 as LNHNV and CDR2 as YYDKDF (reference sequence). V was pared by 0 bases and J by 7 bases, with 6 bases of the junction left unmatched. The CDR3 runs 15 residues. CDR3 bases: TGTGCCACCAGCAGAGATATGGGGACAGCACAGCCCCAGCATTTT. Its translation is CATSRDMGTAQPQHF.

The rearrangement links TRBV9 to TRBJ2-1, with 8 bases identical to TRBD2. This CDR3 comprises 15 residues. J gave up 5 bases and V 0 bases, and 4 bases lay outside the gene matches. Per germline, CDR1 SGDLS and CDR2 YYNGEE. CDR3 in DNA: TGTGCCAGCAGCGTAGATAGCGGGGACAACAATGAGCAGTTCTTC. Its translation: CASSVDSGDNNEQFF.

DNA of the CDR3: TGTGCCAGCAGTTCCACCCTAGCGGGGAGCACAGATACGCAGTATTTT. This translates into CASSSTLAGSTDTQYF. The chain recombines TRBV27 with TRBJ2-3; 9 positions match TRBD2. With V trimmed by 4 bases and J by 0 bases, 5 bases remained unmatched. The CDR3 has 16 amino acids. CDR1 and CDR2 from the germline V gene are MNHEY and SMNVEV (reference sequence).